This T cell receptor (beta chain) was recorded in a study of T cell repertoires in cytomegalovirus infection. As for the study in general: Public TCR beta signature analysis indicated the presence of both CMV infection and matching HLA type. Study conclusions and caveats: CMV-specific HLA-C-restricted TCR beta clonotypes dominated the ex vivo response.

As for this clonotype: The antigen remains undetermined.

CDR1 and CDR2 from the germline V gene are MNHNS and SASEGT. V lost 8 bases to trimming and J lost 4 bases; unmatched junction nucleotides: 11. This CDR3 is 15 amino acids long. Using its own MiXCR run on the reads, TCRdb lists one record per CDR3 protein. The sample contains some 150,000 distinct CDR3 sequences, approximately 30% of which appear only once. The J gene is TRBJ2-7, the V gene TRBV6-1; 10 bases fit TRBD1. The TCR comes from a human donor in good health (CMV status not recorded). Some clones in this sample may be carry-over from other donors' samples. The material sequenced was CD8+ T cells from cultured PBMCs, taken from culture after CMV antigen stimulation. As DNA, the CDR3 is TGTGCCAGCTCTCCTTCGACAGGGGGCAAGTACGAGCAGTACTTC. Its translation is CASSPSTGGKYEQYF.